This T cell receptor beta chain was obtained from a study of control samples from healthy donors and cancer patients. Trimming at V came to 1 base and at J to 6 bases, leaving 8 bases not matched to a gene. Germline assignment: CDR1 LGHNA and CDR2 YSLEER. The length of the CDR3 is 15 residues. TCRdb keeps only in-frame clones here, not all; method: immunoSEQ multiplex PCR. The table has some 45,000 clones, roughly 80% seen once. This clonotype originated in a man in his sixties in good health. Input material: blood. The chain recombines TRBV4-3 with TRBJ2-7; TRBD1 agrees at 8 bases. Here the CDR3 DNA reads TGCGCCAGCAGCCAAGCCGGGACAGGTTTACGCGAGCAGTACTTC. Its protein product is CASSQAGTGLREQYF.